The 4 T cell receptor beta chains below come from one sample, sequenced in a study of OX40 agonist ivuxolimab in advanced cancers. TCRdb keeps only in-frame clones here, not all; method: immunoSEQ multiplex PCR. The top ten clones hold about 1.9% of a sample with 83,000 or so clones, 80% to 90% of them seen once. This sample comprised CD4+ or CD8+ T cells sorted from blood, obtained in a trial of the OX40 agonist ivuxolimab. The source is an adult with an advanced solid tumor such as melanoma, head and neck, liver or kidney cancer.

V and J are TRBV2 and TRBJ1-1; tentative D call: TRBD1 (5 bases). Germline CDR1 reads SNHLY; CDR2 reads FYNNEI. The CDR3 is 13 residues long. V was cut by 9 bases and J by 2 bases, with 13 bases left in between. The CDR3: CASGGWRNTEAFF. CDR3 in DNA: TGTGCCAGTGGGGGGTGGAGAAACACTGAAGCTTTCTTT. Variable domain in full (rest from reference TRBV2 and TRBJ1-1): EPEVTQTPSHQVTQMGQEVILRCVPISNHLYFYWYRQILGQKVEFLVSFYNNEISEKSEIFDDQFSVERPDGSNFTLKIRSTKLEDSAMYFCASGGWRNTEAFFGQGTRLTVV.

V usage is TRBV7-6 and J usage is TRBJ2-1; 10 bases agree with TRBD1. The V gene's germline CDR1 is SGHVS and CDR2 FNYEAQ. The CDR3 is 13 residues long. Trimming at V came to 1 base and at J to 9 bases, leaving 0 bases not matched to a gene. The CDR3 nucleotides are TGTGCCAGCAGCTTAGGGACAGGGGGTGAGCAGTTCTTC. It specifies CASSLGTGGEQFF.

This chain uses TRBV9 with TRBJ2-2; 11 bases line up with TRBD2. There are 18 residues in the CDR3. Germline V lookup: CDR1 SGDLS, CDR2 YYNGEE. V was pared by 3 bases and J by 3 bases, with 10 bases of the junction left unmatched. The CDR3: CASSAAGLAGFDTGELFF. As DNA, the CDR3 is TGTGCCAGCAGCGCGGCAGGACTAGCGGGCTTCGACACCGGGGAGCTGTTTTTT. Full variable domain (missing parts from reference TRBV9 and TRBJ2-2): DSGVTQTPKHLITATGQRVTLRCSPRSGDLSVYWYQQSLDQGLQFLIQYYNGEERAKGNILERFSAQQFPDLHSELNLSSLELGDSALYFCASSAAGLAGFDTGELFFGEGSRLTVL.

V is TRBV7-2 and J is TRBJ1-5, with TRBD1 as a possible D gene (5 bases). The CDR3 consists of 16 residues. Trimming shortened V by 2 bases and J by 1 base, and 12 bases separated the two germline ends. In germline, CDR1 is SGHTA, CDR2 FQGNSA. CDR3 sequence (DNA): TGTGCCAGCAGCTTAATTGGGGCGGAGAGCAATCAGCCCCAGCATTTT. Translated: CASSLIGAESNQPQHF.